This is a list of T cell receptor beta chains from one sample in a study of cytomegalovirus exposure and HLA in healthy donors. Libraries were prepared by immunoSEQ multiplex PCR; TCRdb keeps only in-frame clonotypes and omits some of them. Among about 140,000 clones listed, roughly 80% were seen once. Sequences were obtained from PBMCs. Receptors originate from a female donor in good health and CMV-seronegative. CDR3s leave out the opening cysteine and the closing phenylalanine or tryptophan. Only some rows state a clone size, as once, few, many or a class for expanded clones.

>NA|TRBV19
ASSINRDRGREKLF
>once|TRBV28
ASSFNWGQGGTEAF
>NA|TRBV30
AYFLTALYGYT
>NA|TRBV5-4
ASSPGIAGLQGYP
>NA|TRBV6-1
ASRRQGWAEAF
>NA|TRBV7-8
ASSSRTGTQYEQY
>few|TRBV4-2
ASSQDESGFGNEQF
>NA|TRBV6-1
ASSNTGATGELF
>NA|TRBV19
ASRLWEWALASSYEQY
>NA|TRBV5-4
ASSLAGGSGYGYT
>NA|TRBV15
ATSRDQAGRGETQY
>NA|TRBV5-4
ASRIRWSDEAF
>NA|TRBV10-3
AISESGGPNYGYT
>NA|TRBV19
ASSIPSAF
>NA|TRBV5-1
ASSWGISYEQY
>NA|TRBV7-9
ASSLGGQMETQY
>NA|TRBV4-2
ASSHTSRDEQF